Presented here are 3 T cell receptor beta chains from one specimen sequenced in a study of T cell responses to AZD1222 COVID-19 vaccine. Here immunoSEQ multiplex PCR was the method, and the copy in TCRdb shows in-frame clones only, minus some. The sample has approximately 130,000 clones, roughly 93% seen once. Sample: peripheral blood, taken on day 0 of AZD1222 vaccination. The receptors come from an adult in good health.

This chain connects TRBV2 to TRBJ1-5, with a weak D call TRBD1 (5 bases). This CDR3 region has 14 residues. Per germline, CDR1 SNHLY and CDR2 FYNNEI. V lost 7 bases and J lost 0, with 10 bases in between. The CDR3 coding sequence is TGTGCCAGCAAGGGCAGGGCTAGCAATCAGCCCCAGCATTTT. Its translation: CASKGRASNQPQHF.

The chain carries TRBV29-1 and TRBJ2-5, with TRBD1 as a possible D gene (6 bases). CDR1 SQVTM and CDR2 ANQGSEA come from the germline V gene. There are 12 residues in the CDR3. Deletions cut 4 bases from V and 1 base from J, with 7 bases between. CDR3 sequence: CSVGTAQETQYF. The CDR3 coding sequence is TGCAGCGTTGGGACAGCCCAAGAGACCCAGTACTTC.

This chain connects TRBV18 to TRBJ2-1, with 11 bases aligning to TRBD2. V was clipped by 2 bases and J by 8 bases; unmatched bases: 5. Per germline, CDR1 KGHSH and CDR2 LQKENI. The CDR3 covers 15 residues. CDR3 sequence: CASSPSLAGGDEQFF. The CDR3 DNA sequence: TGTGCCAGCTCACCAAGTTTAGCGGGGGGGGATGAGCAGTTCTTC.